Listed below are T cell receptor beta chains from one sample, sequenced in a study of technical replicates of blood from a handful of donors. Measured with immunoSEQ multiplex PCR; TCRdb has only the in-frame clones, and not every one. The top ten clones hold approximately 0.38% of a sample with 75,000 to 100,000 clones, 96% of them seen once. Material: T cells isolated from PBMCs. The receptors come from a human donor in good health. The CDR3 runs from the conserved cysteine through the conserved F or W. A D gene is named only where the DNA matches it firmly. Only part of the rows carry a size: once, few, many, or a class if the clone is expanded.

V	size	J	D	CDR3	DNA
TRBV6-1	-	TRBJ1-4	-	CASSETRSNEKLFF	TGTGCCAGCAGTGAAACCAGATCTAATGAAAAACTGTTTTTT
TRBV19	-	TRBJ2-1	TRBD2	CASSIPGLAGGSEQFF	TGTGCCAGTAGTATACCGGGACTAGCGGGAGGCAGTGAGCAGTTCTTC
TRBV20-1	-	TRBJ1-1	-	CSASRAFF	TGCAGTGCTAGCCGAGCTTTCTTT
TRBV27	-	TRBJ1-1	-	CASSSSTRGTEAFF	TGTGCCAGCAGCTCGTCTACAAGAGGTACTGAAGCTTTCTTT
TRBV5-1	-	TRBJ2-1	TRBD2	CASRLSSGRFEQFF	TGCGCCAGCAGGCTTTCTAGCGGGAGGTTTGAGCAGTTCTTC
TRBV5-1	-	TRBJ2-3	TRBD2	CASSLLLAGGVVDTQYF	TGCGCCAGCAGCCTGTTATTAGCGGGAGGGGTAGTGGATACGCAGTATTTT
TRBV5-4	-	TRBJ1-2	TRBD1	CASSSDRGDLYGYTF	TGTGCCAGCAGCTCCGACAGGGGTGACTTATATGGCTACACCTTC
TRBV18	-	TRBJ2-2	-	CASSVNLADGELFF	TGTGCCAGCTCGGTAAATCTGGCGGACGGGGAGCTGTTTTTT
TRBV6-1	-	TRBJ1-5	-	CASSVQGYQPQHF	TGTGCCAGCAGTGTTCAGGGTTATCAGCCCCAGCATTTT
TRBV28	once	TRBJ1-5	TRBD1	CASSFDRGPRQPQHF	TGTGCCAGCAGTTTTGACAGGGGGCCTCGACAGCCCCAGCATTTT
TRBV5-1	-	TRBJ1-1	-	CASSLEGGLPNTEAFF	TGCGCCAGCAGCTTGGAGGGCGGACTACCGAACACTGAAGCTTTCTTT
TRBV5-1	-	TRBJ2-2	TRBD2	CASSLREGTGELFF	TGCGCCAGCAGCTTGCGGGAGGGGACCGGGGAGCTGTTTTTT
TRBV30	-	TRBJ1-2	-	CACTDTYGYTF	TGTGCCTGTACAGATACATATGGCTACACCTTC
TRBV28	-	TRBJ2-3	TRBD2	CASSFSPSGGSTDTQYF	TGTGCCAGCAGTTTTTCCCCGTCGGGAGGAAGCACAGATACGCAGTATTTT
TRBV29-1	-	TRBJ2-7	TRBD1	CSVKDDRGGNYEQYF	TGCAGCGTTAAAGATGACAGGGGGGGGAACTACGAGCAGTACTTC
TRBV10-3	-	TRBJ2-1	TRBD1	CAISVAGGYNEQFF	TGTGCCATCAGTGTCGCAGGGGGATACAATGAGCAGTTCTTC
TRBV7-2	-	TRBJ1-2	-	CASSHTGYGYTF	TGTGCCAGCAGCCATACAGGGTATGGCTACACCTTC
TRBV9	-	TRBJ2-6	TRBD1	CASSFRQGPTGANVLTF	TGTGCCAGCAGCTTTAGACAGGGCCCAACTGGGGCCAACGTCCTGACTTTC
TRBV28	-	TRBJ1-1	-	CASSSGGNTEAFF	TGTGCCAGCAGTTCCGGTGGGAACACTGAAGCTTTCTTT
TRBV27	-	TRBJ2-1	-	CASSLFRGDYNEQFF	TGTGCCAGCAGTTTATTTCGCGGGGACTACAATGAGCAGTTCTTC
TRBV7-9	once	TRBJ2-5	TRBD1	CASSLKDRGFLETQYF	TGTGCCAGCAGCTTAAAGGACAGGGGCTTTTTAGAGACCCAGTACTTC
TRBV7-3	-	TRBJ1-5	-	CASSWGDSDQPQHF	TGTGCCAGCAGCTGGGGGGATTCAGATCAGCCCCAGCATTTT
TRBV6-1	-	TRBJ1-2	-	CASAQFGGGYTF	TGTGCCAGCGCCCAGTTCGGGGGAGGCTACACCTTC
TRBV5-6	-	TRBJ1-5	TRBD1	CASSLAMGQSNQPQHF	TGTGCCAGCAGCTTGGCAATGGGACAGTCCAATCAGCCCCAGCATTTT